These 23 T cell receptor beta chains were all obtained from the same sample, sequenced in a study of brain T cells in children with intractable seizures (dated by TCRdb to the early 2020s). The time point label for this specimen denotes: resected brain tissue, or blood drawn just prior to surgery. Receptors were amplified or captured by the immunoSEQ multiplex PCR assay. Sourced from immuneACCESS, this table was stored by TCRdb with only in-frame sequences that have V and J called. A share of the clones is absent; for the studies checked, an unresolved V gene accounts for under half, and the remainder has no known explanation. A total of roughly 80,000 clones appear in this sample, about 90% of them only once. The ten largest clones take up around 24% of the sample. This sample comprised peripheral blood, obtained at surgery. The receptor source for this set is a girl aged 2-10 years with Rasmussen encephalitis and intractable seizures.

The rearrangement joins TRBV27 to TRBJ1-6; D is undetermined. This CDR3 region has 16 residues. Germline V gene sequence: CDR1 MNHEY, CDR2 SMNVEV (reference sequence). V shed 3 bases and J shed 1 base, with 10 bases lying between them. As DNA, the CDR3 is TGTGCCAGCAGTTTTTTATCTTCTTCCTATAATTCACCCCTCCACTTT. Residues: CASSFLSSSYNSPLHF.

The V gene is TRBV28, the J gene TRBJ1-5; TRBD1 is a possible D gene (5 bases). The CDR3 totals 18 residues. Germline V CDR1 and CDR2: MDHEN, SYDVKM. The V end lost 2 bases, the J end lost 0 bases, and 17 bases lay between the germline ends. CDR3 nucleotides: TGTGCCAGCAGTTTAGGGCCACAGGCGAGTTATAGCAATCAGCCCCAGCATTTT. Amino acids: CASSLGPQASYSNQPQHF.

The chain links TRBV27 to TRBJ2-1, with TRBD2 identical over 12 bases. The CDR3 has 14 amino acids. CDR1 is MNHEY and CDR2 is SMNVEV in the germline V gene (reference sequence). V gave up 6 bases and J gave up 6 bases; unmatched junction bases: 3. The CDR3 bases are TGTGCCAGCAGGACTAGCGGGAGCCGCAATGAGCAGTTCTTC. Amino acids: CASRTSGSRNEQFF.

The chain recombines TRBV30 with TRBJ2-2, with TRBD2 matching 8 bases. Germline V CDR1 and CDR2: GTSNPN, SVGIG (reference sequence). V dropped 5 bases and J dropped 5; count of bases not matched to a gene: 19. The length of the CDR3 is 18 residues. The CDR3 here is CAWEADAVGTSGTGELFF. The DNA of the CDR3 is TGTGCCTGGGAGGCCGATGCCGTCGGGACTAGTGGGACCGGGGAGCTGTTTTTT.

The chain recombines TRBV28 with TRBJ1-5; 7 nucleotides align to TRBD1. The CDR3 extends over 12 amino acids. With 6 bases clipped from V and 8 bases from J, the junction kept 4 bases outside the gene matches. The V gene's germline CDR1 is MDHEN and CDR2 SYDVKM. The DNA for the CDR3 is TGTGCCAGCAGCCAGACAGGGAAGCCCCAGCATTTT. Residues: CASSQTGKPQHF.

The V call is TRBV29-1, the J call TRBJ2-3; 9 bases match TRBD2. Trimming took 7 bases from V and 6 from J; bases not matched to a gene: 8. There are 13 residues in the CDR3. Germline loops: CDR1 SQVTM, CDR2 ANQGSEA. The CDR3 region is CSEASGVSDTQYF. DNA for the CDR3: TGCAGCGAAGCTAGCGGGGTATCGGATACGCAGTATTTT.

This rearrangement joins TRBV27 to TRBJ1-6, with D possibly TRBD1 on 6 matching bases. CDR3 length: 14 amino acids. Germline V CDR1 and CDR2: MNHEY, SMNVEV (reference sequence). Trimming shortened V by 6 bases and J by 7 bases, and 13 bases separated the two germline ends. CDR3 loop: CASSSGDLNSPLHF. Here the CDR3 DNA reads TGTGCCAGCAGCTCAGGGGACCTAAATTCACCCCTCCACTTT.

The V and J genes are TRBV20-1 and TRBJ2-3; the D gene is possibly TRBD2 (6 bases). The V end lost 3 bases, the J end lost 0 bases, and 25 bases lay between the germline ends. The CDR3 has 19 amino acids. Germline CDR1 reads DFQATT; CDR2 reads SNEGSKA (reference sequence). The CDR3 sequence: CSASTALAGPPYSTDTQYF. The CDR3 DNA reads TGCAGTGCTAGTACGGCGCTGGCGGGGCCTCCATATAGCACAGATACGCAGTATTTT.

The gene calls are TRBV11-2 and TRBJ1-4; 7 nucleotides line up with TRBD1. Germline-derived CDR1 and CDR2 are SGHAT and FQNNGV. J was trimmed by 0 bases and V by 5 bases; bases with no gene match: 6. The CDR3 runs 16 residues. CDR3 loop: CASSTTGTATNEKLFF. The CDR3 nucleotides are TGTGCCAGCAGCACAACCGGGACAGCAACTAATGAAAAACTGTTTTTT.

This sequence joins TRBV5-4 and TRBJ1-4, with 8 nucleotides matching TRBD1. The CDR3 has 14 amino acids. J lost 8 bases, V lost 4 bases, and 7 bases had no gene match. CDR1 is SGHNT and CDR2 is YYREEE in the germline V gene (reference sequence). The CDR3 DNA reads TGTGCCAGCAGCCCCGGGACAGGAGGGGAAAAACTGTTTTTT. Translation: CASSPGTGGEKLFF.

V usage is TRBV24-1 and J usage is TRBJ1-2; D gene unclear. Trimming shortened V by 4 bases and J by 2 bases, and 13 bases separated the two germline ends. The CDR3 covers 15 residues. From germline, CDR1 is KGHDR and CDR2 SFDVKD. CDR3 nucleotide sequence: TGTGCCACCAGTGACCCCCTGACAAAGAACTATGGCTACACCTTC. Its translation: CATSDPLTKNYGYTF.

The V and J genes are TRBV6-6 and TRBJ2-3; TRBD2 matches 12 bases. CDR1 and CDR2 from the germline V gene are MNHNY and SVGAGI (reference sequence). This CDR3 spans 15 amino acids. V was pared by 5 bases and J by 4 bases, with 4 bases of the junction left unmatched. The CDR3 here is CASSPLAGGSDTQYF. The CDR3 DNA reads TGTGCCAGCAGTCCCCTAGCGGGGGGGTCAGATACGCAGTATTTT.

This chain joins TRBV11-3 and TRBJ1-1; unclear D gene. This CDR3 region has 13 residues. V dropped 1 base and J dropped 1 base, with 4 bases sitting between them. Germline assignment: CDR1 SGHNT and CDR2 YENEEA. The CDR3 sequence: CASSLGRNTEAFF. CDR3 bases: TGTGCCAGCAGCTTAGGACGGAACACTGAAGCTTTCTTT. Full variable domain (remainder filled in from reference TRBV11-3 and TRBJ1-1): EAGVVQSPRYKIIEKKQPVAFWCNPISGHNTLYWYLQNLGQGPELLIRYENEEAVDDSQLPKDRFSAERLKGVDSTLKIQPAELGDSAVYLCASSLGRNTEAFFGQGTRLTVV.

This clone showed up just a few times. The J gene is TRBJ1-4, the V gene TRBV7-9; tentative D call: TRBD1 (6 bases). The CDR3 totals 17 residues. V lost 0 bases to trimming and J lost 2 bases, with 13 bases between them. Germline-derived CDR1 and CDR2 are SEHNR and FQNEAQ (reference sequence). The DNA of the CDR3 is TGTGCCAGCAGCTTAGCAGGAGGGGGTACGACTAATGAAAAACTGTTTTTT. Amino acids: CASSLAGGGTTNEKLFF.

The J gene is TRBJ2-2, the V gene TRBV5-4; TRBD2 agrees at 7 bases. The CDR3 spans 15 residues. Germline V lookup: CDR1 SGHNT, CDR2 YYREEE (reference sequence). Trimming cost V 4 bases and J 2 bases; bases outside gene matches: 5. The CDR3 bases are TGTGCCAGCAGCGGGGGGGTCCGAAACACCGGGGAGCTGTTTTTT. The encoded protein is CASSGGVRNTGELFF.

The V gene is TRBV6-5, the J gene TRBJ2-5, with D possibly being TRBD1 (5 bases). The V gene lost 1 base and the J gene lost 3 bases, with 12 bases spanning the gap. Germline CDR1 is MNHEY and CDR2 is SVGAGI. The CDR3 runs to 15 residues. CDR3 amino acids: CASSYYGQLEETQYF. The CDR3 DNA sequence: TGTGCCAGCAGTTACTACGGACAATTGGAAGAGACCCAGTACTTC.

The chain's CDR3 is CASSQEWKGDGTQYF. CDR3 nucleotides: TGTGCCAGCAGCCAAGAGTGGAAGGGAGACGGTACGCAGTATTTT. The chain combines TRBV3-1 (or the pseudogene TRBV3-2) with TRBJ2-3; weak D call: TRBD2 (5 bases). Trimming left V 0 bases short and J 8 bases short, with 15 bases between. CDR3 length: 15 residues. The V gene's germline CDR1 is LGHDT and CDR2 YNNKEL (reference sequence).

This rearrangement joins TRBV3-1 (or the pseudogene TRBV3-2) to TRBJ2-4; 8 nucleotides match TRBD1. CDR3 length: 15 amino acids. V was clipped by 1 base and J by 6 bases; unmatched bases: 5. Germline values: CDR1 LGHDT, CDR2 YNNKEL (reference sequence). CDR3 protein: CASSQGTGIPNIQYF. In nucleotides, the CDR3 is TGTGCCAGCAGCCAAGGGACAGGGATACCAAACATTCAGTACTTC.

The genes are TRBV28 and TRBJ1-2; D uncertain. Germline CDR1 MDHEN, CDR2 SYDVKM. V lost 3 bases and J lost 4, with 6 bases in between. CDR3 length equals 12 residues. The chain's CDR3 is CASSFRPYGYTF. For the CDR3, the DNA is TGTGCCAGCAGTTTTCGGCCCTATGGCTACACCTTC.

The gene calls are TRBV4-1 and TRBJ1-1, with 10 bases matching TRBD1. V shed 0 bases and J 6 bases; nucleotides not matched to a gene: 7. The CDR3 contains 16 residues. The V gene's germline CDR1 is MGHRA and CDR2 YSYEKL. CDR3 protein: CASSQDPGTGVSEAFF. CDR3 nucleotide sequence: TGCGCCAGCAGCCAAGATCCCGGGACAGGGGTCTCTGAAGCTTTCTTT.

The chain joins TRBV28 to TRBJ2-7; D gene ambiguous. The germline V gene encodes CDR1 MDHEN and CDR2 SYDVKM. CDR3 size: 15 residues. V was shortened by 2 bases and J by 2 bases, with 13 bases between the two germline ends. The CDR3 loop is CASSLPTPGAYEQYF. Here the CDR3 DNA reads TGTGCCAGCAGTTTACCTACGCCTGGGGCCTACGAGCAGTACTTC.

The chain is built from TRBV4-1 and TRBJ2-7; D is perhaps TRBD1 or TRBD2 (5 bases each). The V end lost 0 bases, the J end lost 2 bases, and 11 bases lay between the germline ends. Germline CDR1 MGHRA, CDR2 YSYEKL. CDR3 size: 15 residues. CDR3 coding DNA: TGCGCCAGCAGCCAAGACGGGACCGAGACCTACGAGCAGTACTTC. This gives the protein CASSQDGTETYEQYF.

The chain couples TRBV7-3 to TRBJ1-4, with TRBD1 matching over 7 bases. With V trimmed by 2 bases and J by 7 bases, 7 bases remained unmatched. Germline V gives CDR1 SGHTA, CDR2 FQGTGA. The CDR3 spans 15 residues. CDR3 loop: CASSLGTAKGEKLFF. Here the CDR3 DNA reads TGTGCCAGCAGCTTAGGGACAGCAAAGGGTGAAAAACTGTTTTTT. Full variable domain (rest looked up from reference TRBV7-3 and TRBJ1-4): GAGVSQTPSNKVTEKGKYVELRCDPISGHTALYWYRQSLGQGPEFLIYFQGTGAADDSGLPNDRFFAVRPEGSVSTLKIQRTERGDSAVYLCASSLGTAKGEKLFFGSGTQLSVL.